This T cell receptor beta chain was identified during a study of beta chain features in type 1 diabetes. Looking at the study overall: There was similarity between patients and healthy donors in age, gender and cell yields.

Study results and limitations: PCR might favor shorter templates, equally in patients and controls. TCRB CDR3s from Type 1 diabetes patients were moderately but significantly shorter in all four CD4+ subsets.

This clone occurred a few times. Its antigen is undetermined. The CDR3 has 15 amino acids. Germline V gene sequence: CDR1 SGHDT, CDR2 YYEEEE. The J segment lost 2 bases and the V segment lost 4 bases, leaving 6 bases of the junction unmatched. Expressed TCRB transcripts were sequenced after all isolated RNA was converted to cDNA. The protocol was immunoSEQ multiplex PCR, while the TCRdb copy is restricted to in-frame clones and leaves out a portion. The sample lists about 160,000 clones, 8% to 9.5% occurring once. Sequenced sample: central memory CD4+ T cells from blood. This receptor was obtained from a woman aged 18-29 years with type 1 diabetes. The chain has TRBV5-6 and TRBJ2-1, with 7 bases that match TRBD2. The DNA for the CDR3 is TGTGCCAGCAGCGCGAGCGGGATCCCCTACAATGAGCAGTTCTTC. It translates to CASSASGIPYNEQFF.